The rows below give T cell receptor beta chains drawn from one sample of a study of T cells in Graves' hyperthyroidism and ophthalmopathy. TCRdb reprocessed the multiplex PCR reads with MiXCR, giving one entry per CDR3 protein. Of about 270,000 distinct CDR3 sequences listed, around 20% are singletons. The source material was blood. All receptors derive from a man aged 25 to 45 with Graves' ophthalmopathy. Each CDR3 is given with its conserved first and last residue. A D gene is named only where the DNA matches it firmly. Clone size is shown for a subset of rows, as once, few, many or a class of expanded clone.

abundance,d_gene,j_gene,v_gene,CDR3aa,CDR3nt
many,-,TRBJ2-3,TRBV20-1,CSARDPSTDTQYF,TGCAGTGCTAGAGATCCGTCGACAGATACGCAGTATTTT
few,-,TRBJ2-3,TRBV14,CASSRDVRTQYF,TGTGCCAGCAGCCGGGACGTTCGTACGCAGTATTTT
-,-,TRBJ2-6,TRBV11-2,CASSLPRGWDSGANVLTF,TGTGCCAGCAGCTTACCCCGGGGGTGGGACTCTGGGGCCAACGTCCTGACTTTC
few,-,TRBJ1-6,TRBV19,CASSPGGVYSPLHF,TGTGCCAGTAGCCCCGGAGGGGTTTATTCACCCCTCCACTTT
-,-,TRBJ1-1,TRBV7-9,CASSPGAGKMNTEAFF,TGTGCCAGCAGCCCTGGGGCAGGCAAAATGAACACTGAAGCTTTCTTT
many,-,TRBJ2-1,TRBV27,CASTRLATTGFNEQFF,TGTGCCAGCACCCGCCTAGCAACCACAGGGTTCAACGAGCAGTTCTTC
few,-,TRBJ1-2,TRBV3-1,CASSQVTRGDGYTF,TGTGCCAGCAGCCAAGTAACGAGGGGCGATGGCTACACCTTC
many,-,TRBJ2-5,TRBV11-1,CASSRTHGTVETQYF,TGTGCCAGCAGTCGAACCCACGGGACCGTAGAGACCCAGTACTTC
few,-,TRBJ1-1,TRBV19,CASTNSAGRGTEAFF,TGTGCCAGTACCAATTCCGCCGGCCGCGGCACTGAAGCTTTCTTT
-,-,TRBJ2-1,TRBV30,CAWTQTRSGRSSYNEQFF,TGTGCCTGGACCCAGACTAGGTCGGGCAGAAGCTCCTACAATGAGCAGTTCTTC
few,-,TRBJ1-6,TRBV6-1,CASSVQGNSPLHF,TGTGCCAGCAGCGTCCAGGGGAATTCACCCCTCCACTTT
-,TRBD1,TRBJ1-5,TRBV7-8,CASSFPLSGEGASQPQHF,TGTGCCAGCAGCTTTCCGCTTTCGGGTGAGGGGGCCAGTCAGCCCCAGCATTTT
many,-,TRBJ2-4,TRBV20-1,CSASDRRDIQYF,TGCAGTGCTTCCGACAGGCGGGACATTCAGTACTTC
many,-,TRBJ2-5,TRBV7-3,CASSLMGQVEETQYF,TGTGCCAGCAGCTTAATGGGCCAGGTAGAAGAGACCCAGTACTTC
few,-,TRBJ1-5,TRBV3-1,CASSQSPLLSNQPQHF,TGTGCCAGCAGCCAATCACCGCTCTTGAGCAATCAGCCCCAGCATTTT
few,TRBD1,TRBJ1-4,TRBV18,CASSPQGAAGEKLFF,TGTGCCAGCTCACCCCAGGGGGCCGCGGGAGAAAAACTGTTTTTT
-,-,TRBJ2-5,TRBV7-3,CASSLEPSQVYF,TGTGCCAGCAGCTTAGAACCGTCACAGGTGTACTTC
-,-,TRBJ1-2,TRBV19,CASTLRTSGYGYTF,TGTGCCAGTACTCTCCGGACCTCTGGCTATGGCTACACCTTC
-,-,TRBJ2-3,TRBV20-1,CSAVNREPSTDTQYF,TGCAGTGCTGTAAACAGGGAACCTAGCACAGATACGCAGTATTTT
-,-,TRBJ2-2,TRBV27,CASSGQGTGELFF,TGTGCCAGCAGTGGTCAGGGGACCGGGGAGCTGTTTTTT
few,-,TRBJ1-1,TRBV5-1,CASEGDKSTEAFF,TGCGCTTCCGAAGGGGATAAGAGCACTGAAGCTTTCTTT
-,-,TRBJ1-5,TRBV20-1,CSATDGRNQPQHF,TGCAGTGCTACGGACGGTAGAAATCAGCCCCAGCATTTT
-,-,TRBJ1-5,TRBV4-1,CAGTPKPVGVRNSNQPQHF,TGCGCCGGCACCCCCAAACCGGTAGGGGTAAGGAATAGCAATCAGCCCCAGCATTTT
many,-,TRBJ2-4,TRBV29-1,CSATGMAKNIQYF,TGCAGCGCCACAGGGATGGCCAAAAACATTCAGTACTTC
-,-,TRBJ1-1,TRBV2,CASNNWGGNTEAFF,TGTGCCAGCAACAATTGGGGGGGGAACACTGAAGCTTTCTTT
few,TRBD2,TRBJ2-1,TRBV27,CASSSPGLALNEQFF,TGTGCCAGCAGTTCCCCGGGACTAGCGCTCAATGAGCAGTTCTTC
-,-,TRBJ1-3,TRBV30,CAWSVTRVGNTIYF,TGTGCCTGGAGTGTTACCCGGGTAGGAAACACCATATATTTT
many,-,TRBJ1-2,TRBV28,CAASGDRRYGYTF,TGTGCCGCATCGGGCGACAGGCGCTATGGCTACACCTTC
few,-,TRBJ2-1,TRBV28,CASRRGPSRGYEQFF,TGTGCCAGCAGGCGGGGACCCTCCCGGGGATATGAGCAGTTCTTC
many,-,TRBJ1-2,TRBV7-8,CASSLVGGGYNYGYTF,TGTGCCAGCAGCTTAGTCGGGGGGGGGTATAACTATGGCTACACCTTC
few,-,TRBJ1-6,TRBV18,CASSPGTLDSPLHF,TGTGCCAGCTCACCCGGGACCCTCGATTCACCCCTCCACTTT
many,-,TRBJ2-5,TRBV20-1,CSARKDSWRETQYF,TGCAGTGCTAGAAAAGACTCGTGGCGGGAGACCCAGTACTTC
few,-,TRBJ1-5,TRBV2,CASKTDGGSQPQHF,TGTGCCAGCAAAACGGACGGGGGGAGCCAGCCCCAGCATTTT
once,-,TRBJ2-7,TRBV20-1,CSATGQFEQYF,TGCAGTGCTACTGGACAATTCGAGCAGTACTTC
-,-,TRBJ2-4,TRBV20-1,CSAMDGGAKNIQYF,TGCAGTGCTATGGATGGTGGGGCCAAAAACATTCAGTACTTC
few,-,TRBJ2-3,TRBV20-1,CSARETRDTQYF,TGCAGTGCTAGAGAAACTAGAGATACGCAGTATTTT
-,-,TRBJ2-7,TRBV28,CASSLGGLDEQYF,TGTGCCAGCAGTTTAGGGGGGTTGGACGAGCAGTACTTC
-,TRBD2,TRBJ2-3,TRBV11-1,CASSSGLAGGSDTQYF,TGTGCCAGCAGCTCCGGACTAGCGGGAGGCTCAGATACGCAGTATTTT
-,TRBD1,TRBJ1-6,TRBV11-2,CASSLTGGPSPLHF,TGTGCCAGCAGTTTGACAGGGGGACCCTCACCCCTCCACTTT
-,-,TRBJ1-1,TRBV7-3,CASSPSQVATEAFF,TGTGCCAGCAGCCCATCCCAGGTTGCCACTGAAGCTTTCTTT
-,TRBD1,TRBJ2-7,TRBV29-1,CSVERDRGYEQYF,TGCAGCGTTGAGAGGGACAGGGGATACGAGCAGTACTTC
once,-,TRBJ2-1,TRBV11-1,CASSLSQAFEQFF,TGTGCCAGCAGCTTAAGTCAGGCATTCGAGCAGTTCTTC
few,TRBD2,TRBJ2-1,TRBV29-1,CSAGGLAGGHEQFF,TGCAGCGCCGGAGGACTAGCGGGAGGACATGAGCAGTTCTTC
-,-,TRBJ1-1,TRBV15,CATSIEDRSNTEAFF,TGTGCCACCAGCATAGAAGACAGGTCGAACACTGAAGCTTTCTTT
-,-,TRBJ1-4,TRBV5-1,CASSLGHIEEKLFF,TGCGCCAGCAGCTTGGGTCATATCGAAGAAAAACTGTTTTTT
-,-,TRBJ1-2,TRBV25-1,CASSESWGPNYGYTF,TGTGCCAGCAGTGAATCATGGGGGCCTAACTATGGCTACACCTTC
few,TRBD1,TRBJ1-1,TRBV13,CASTNRQGRNTEAFF,TGTGCCAGCACCAATAGACAGGGGCGAAACACTGAAGCTTTCTTT
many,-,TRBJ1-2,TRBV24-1,CATSDSRGSYGYTF,TGTGCCACCAGTGATTCCAGGGGAAGCTATGGCTACACCTTC
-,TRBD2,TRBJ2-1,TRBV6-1,CASTGLARGPDEQFF,TGTGCCAGCACTGGACTAGCGAGAGGGCCCGATGAGCAGTTCTTC
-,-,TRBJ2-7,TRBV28,CASSTWADSTFQLSYEQYF,TGTGCCAGCAGTACCTGGGCCGACAGCACTTTCCAGTTATCCTACGAGCAGTACTTC
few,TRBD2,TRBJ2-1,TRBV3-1,CASSQDLAGSTYNEQFF,TGTGCCAGCAGCCAAGACCTAGCGGGATCAACCTACAATGAGCAGTTCTTC
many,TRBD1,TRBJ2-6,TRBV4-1,CASSQASGQVVVLTF,TGCGCCAGCAGCCAAGCTTCGGGACAGGTTGTCGTCCTGACTTTC
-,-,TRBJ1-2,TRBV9,CASSGSRRGGFYGYTF,TGTGCCAGCAGCGGATCCCGGAGGGGAGGTTTCTATGGCTACACCTTC